The present T cell receptor beta chain was sequenced within a study of blood T cell repertoires in COVID-19. CDR1 is SGHRS, CDR2 YFSETQ, per germline. This CDR3 is 16 amino acids long. The J segment lost 5 bases and the V segment lost 2 bases, leaving 9 bases of the junction unmatched. Original analysis: How many nucleated cells were present was estimated from reference gene primer amplification. Clones were sequenced by immunoSEQ multiplex PCR, and TCRdb holds only the in-frame ones, with some missing. V and J calls and clone size come straight from that table; D and trimming were deduced from the DNA. The table has 70,000 to 95,000 clones, over 80% seen once.

The sample taken for sequencing was peripheral blood. The rearrangement uses TRBV5-1 and TRBJ2-5; 10 bases map to TRBD2. The TCR originated in a woman aged 60 to 75 with active COVID-19. CDR3 in DNA: TGCGCCAGCAGCTTTTCGTTAGCGGGAGGAGGGGAGACCCAGTACTTC. Translation: CASSFSLAGGGETQYF.